These 13 T cell receptor beta chains were sequenced from one sample in a study of metastatic and nonmetastatic thyroid tumors. TCRdb reanalyzed the PCR reads with MiXCR. The sample shows 45,000 to 60,000 clones, approximately 17% of them seen only once. All patients were untreated before thyroid surgery. Sequencing was done on a sample of blood. These receptors came from a female donor with papillary thyroid cancer or a benign thyroid nodule (not recorded which). Some clones in this sample may be carry-over from other donors' samples.

The V and J genes are TRBV19 and TRBJ1-5, with TRBD1 matching over 10 bases. CDR1 is LNHDA, CDR2 SQIVND, per germline (reference sequence). The J segment lost 7 bases and the V segment lost 6 bases, leaving 12 bases of the junction unmatched. CDR3 length: 16 amino acids. The CDR3 coding sequence is TGTGCCAGTAGACACCCGGGACAGGGGATGGACCAGCCCCAGCATTTT. Residues: CASRHPGQGMDQPQHF.

This clone was seen repeatedly, ten times or more. This chain links TRBV4-2 with TRBJ1-4; TRBD1 agrees at 9 bases. The ends lost 0 bases at V and 5 bases at J; junction bases unmatched: 16. Germline CDR1 reads LGHNA; CDR2 reads YNFKEQ. CDR3 length: 20 amino acids. CDR3 DNA: TGTGCCAGCAGCCAAGATTTGGGGACAGGGTCAAGTCGGAGCAATGAAAAACTGTTTTTT. This encodes CASSQDLGTGSSRSNEKLFF.

This clone was detected only a few times. V gene TRBV27 combines with J gene TRBJ2-2; D may be TRBD1 (6 bases). The CDR3 is 14 amino acids. Trimming left V 6 bases short and J 4 bases short, with 12 bases between. CDR1 and CDR2 from the germline V gene are MNHEY and SMNVEV (reference sequence). This chain's CDR3 is CASSNRVGTGELFF. DNA of the CDR3: TGTGCCAGCAGCAACAGGGTTGGCACCGGGGAGCTGTTTTTT.

This clone was seen repeatedly, ten times or more. Germline is not matched at one junction end, which may reflect a read error. The sample contains more than one DNA sequence encoding this CDR3. This CDR3 reads CASTLTSGSADTQYF. As DNA, the CDR3 is TGTGCCAGCACCCTCACTAGCGGGAGCGCAGATACACAGTATTTT. V gene TRBV6-1 combines with J gene TRBJ2-3; 11 positions agree with TRBD2. Germline CDR1 MNHNS, CDR2 SASEGT. This CDR3 contains 15 residues.

In this sample, this clone turned up many times. This sequence joins TRBV10-3 and TRBJ2-7; the D gene is possibly TRBD1 (6 bases). The V end lost 6 bases, the J end lost 4 bases, and 19 bases lay between the germline ends. The germline V gene encodes CDR1 ENHRY and CDR2 SYGVKD. The CDR3 totals 15 residues. The DNA of the CDR3 is TGTGCCATCAGCTATACGGACAGCCTCGGTTACGAGCAGTACTTC. Translated: CAISYTDSLGYEQYF.

For this clone: A much larger clone sits a single nucleotide away, making a read error possible. The chain combines TRBV15 with TRBJ1-5; D unclear. The germline CDR1 and CDR2 sequences are LNHNV and YYDKDF (reference sequence). The CDR3 is made up of 12 amino acids. The CDR3 DNA follows: TGTGCCACCATCAGAGGGAATCAGCCCCAGCATTTT. Protein product: CATIRGNQPQHF.

V usage is TRBV30 and J usage is TRBJ2-7, with 10 positions matching TRBD1. Trimming took 7 bases from V and 2 from J; bases not matched to a gene: 5. The CDR3 is 13 residues long. Germline V gives CDR1 GTSNPN, CDR2 SVGIG (reference sequence). CDR3 coding DNA: TGTGCCTCCCGGGACAGGGGTACCTACGAGCAGTACTTC. Protein: CASRDRGTYEQYF. Using reference TRBV30 and TRBJ2-7 for the parts outside the CDR3, the full variable domain is SQTIHQWPATLVQPVGSPLSLECTVEGTSNPNLYWYRQAAGRGLQLLFYSVGIGQISSEVPQNLSASRPQDRQFILSSKKLLLSDSGFYLCASRDRGTYEQYFGPGTRLTVT.

This clone appeared a few times. The chain has TRBV7-6 and TRBJ1-1, with D possibly TRBD1 on 5 matching bases. The ends were cut back, 1 base at V and 3 bases at J, with 15 bases in the middle. Germline CDR1 is SGHVS and CDR2 is FNYEAQ. The CDR3 totals 16 residues. The CDR3 loop is CASSLGGGMRYTEAFF. The CDR3 nucleotides are TGTGCCAGCAGCTTAGGCGGGGGTATGAGGTACACTGAAGCTTTCTTT. The complete variable domain, with remaining parts taken from reference TRBV7-6 and TRBJ1-1, reads GAGVSQSPRYKVTKRGQDVALRCDPISGHVSLYWYRQALGQGPEFLTYFNYEAQQDKSGLPNDRFSAERPEGSISTLTIQRTEQRDSAMYRCASSLGGGMRYTEAFFGQGTRLTVV.

CDR3 DNA sequence: TGTGCCAGCAGCACTGACGGCACCTACGAGCAGTACTTC. It encodes CASSTDGTYEQYF. The chain has TRBV9 and TRBJ2-7; D remains ambiguous. The V end was cut by 4 bases, the J end by 2 bases, with 10 bases between. CDR1 SGDLS and CDR2 YYNGEE come from the germline V gene. CDR3 length: 13 residues.

This clone is judged medium-sized. The V and J genes are TRBV6-1 and TRBJ1-3; D remains ambiguous. The CDR3 runs 16 residues. Looked up from germline, CDR1 is MNHNS and CDR2 is SASEGT. V was shortened by 2 bases and J by 0 bases, with 11 bases between the two germline ends. This CDR3 is CASSEWGLNSGNTIYF. CDR3 DNA: TGTGCCAGCAGTGAATGGGGTTTAAACTCTGGAAACACCATATATTTT.

In regard to this clone: A much larger clone is a single base away; this may be a read error. This chain joins TRBV29-1 and TRBJ2-2, with D possibly TRBD1 on 6 matching bases. The germline V gene has CDR1 SQVTM and CDR2 ANQGSEA. The CDR3 covers 13 residues. The CDR3 nucleotides are TGCGGCGTTAGGACAGCTAATCACGGGGAGCTGTTTTTT. This translates into CGVRTANHGELFF.

Worth noting for this clone: A read error may explain this, as a much larger clone is one base away. V is TRBV20-1 and J is TRBJ2-5; D remains ambiguous. The germline V gene encodes CDR1 DFQATT and CDR2 SNEGSKA (reference sequence). The CDR3 runs to 10 residues. The chain's CDR3 is CSDRLETQYF. The CDR3 nucleotides read TGCAGTGATAGACTGGAGACCCAGTACTTC.

V is TRBV6-5 and J is TRBJ2-1, with D unclear. This CDR3 is built from 17 residues. The V end was cut by 0 bases, the J end by 5 bases, with 17 bases between. Germline-derived CDR1 and CDR2 are MNHEY and SVGAGI. The CDR3 region has the DNA TGTGCCAGCAGTTACTCGAGATCAAGTGGGTGTAACAATGAGCAGTTCTTC. The encoded protein is CASSYSRSSGCNNEQFF.